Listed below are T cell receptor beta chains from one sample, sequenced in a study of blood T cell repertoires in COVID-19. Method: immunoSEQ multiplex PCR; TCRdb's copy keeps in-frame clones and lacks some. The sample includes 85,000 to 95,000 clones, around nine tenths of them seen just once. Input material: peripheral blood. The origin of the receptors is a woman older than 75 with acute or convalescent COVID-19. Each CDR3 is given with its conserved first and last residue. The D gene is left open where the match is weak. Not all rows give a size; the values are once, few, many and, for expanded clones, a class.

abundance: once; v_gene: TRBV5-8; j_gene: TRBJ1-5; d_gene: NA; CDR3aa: CASGEGGAKYQPQHF; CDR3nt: TGTGCCAGCGGCGAGGGCGGTGCAAAGTATCAGCCCCAGCATTTT
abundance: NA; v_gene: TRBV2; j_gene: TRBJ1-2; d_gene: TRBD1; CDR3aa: CASEDRTNYGYTF; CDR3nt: TGTGCCAGCGAGGACAGGACTAACTATGGCTACACCTTC
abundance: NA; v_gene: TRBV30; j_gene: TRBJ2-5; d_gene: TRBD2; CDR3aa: CAWSLAALRQETQYF; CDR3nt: TGTGCCTGGAGTCTAGCGGCCCTTCGCCAAGAGACCCAGTACTTC
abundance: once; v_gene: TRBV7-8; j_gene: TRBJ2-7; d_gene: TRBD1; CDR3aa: CASSFRQGLYEQYF; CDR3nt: TGTGCCAGCAGCTTTAGACAGGGGCTCTACGAGCAGTACTTC
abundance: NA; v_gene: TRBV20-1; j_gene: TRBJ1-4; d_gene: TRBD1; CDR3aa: CSASADRGATNEKLFF; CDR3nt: TGCAGTGCTAGTGCTGACAGGGGCGCAACTAATGAAAAACTGTTTTTT
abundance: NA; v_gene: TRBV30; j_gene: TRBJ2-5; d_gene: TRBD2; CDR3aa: CAWGGGGLGVGETQYF; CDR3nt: TGTGCCTGGGGCGGCGGGGGACTTGGTGTGGGAGAGACCCAGTACTTC
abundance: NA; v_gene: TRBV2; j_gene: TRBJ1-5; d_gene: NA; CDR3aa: CASSDLTANQPQHF; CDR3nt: TGTGCCAGCAGTGATCTGACAGCTAATCAGCCCCAGCATTTT
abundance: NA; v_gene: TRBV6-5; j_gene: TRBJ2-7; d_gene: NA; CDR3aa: CASSINRAGGEQYF; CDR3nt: TGTGCCAGCAGCATTAACAGGGCAGGGGGGGAGCAGTACTTC
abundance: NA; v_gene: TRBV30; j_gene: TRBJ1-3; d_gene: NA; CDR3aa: CAWRALGPGGNTIYF; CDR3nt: TGTGCCTGGAGGGCCCTGGGTCCAGGGGGAAACACCATATATTTT
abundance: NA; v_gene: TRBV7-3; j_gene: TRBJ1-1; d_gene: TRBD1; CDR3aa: CASSSPTGDTEAFF; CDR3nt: TGTGCCAGCAGCTCCCCGACAGGGGACACTGAAGCTTTCTTT
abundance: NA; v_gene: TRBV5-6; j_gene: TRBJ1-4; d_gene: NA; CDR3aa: CASSLRGRVTNEKLFF; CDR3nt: TGTGCCAGCAGCTTGAGGGGCAGGGTGACTAATGAAAAACTGTTTTTT
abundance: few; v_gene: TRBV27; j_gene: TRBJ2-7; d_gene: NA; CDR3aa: CASSLRRISYEQYF; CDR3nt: TGTGCCAGCAGTTTAAGGCGGATCTCCTACGAGCAGTACTTC
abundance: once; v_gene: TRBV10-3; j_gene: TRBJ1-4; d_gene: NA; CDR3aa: CAISDRANEKLFF; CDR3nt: TGTGCCATCAGTGACCGAGCTAATGAAAAACTGTTTTTT
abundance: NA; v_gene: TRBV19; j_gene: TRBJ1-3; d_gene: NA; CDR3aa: CASSIARGGSPSGNTIYF; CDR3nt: TGTGCCAGTAGTATAGCTCGAGGCGGCAGCCCCTCTGGAAACACCATATATTTT
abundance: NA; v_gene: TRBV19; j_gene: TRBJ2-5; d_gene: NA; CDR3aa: CASSIGQKETQYF; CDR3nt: TGTGCCAGTAGTATTGGACAGAAAGAGACCCAGTACTTC
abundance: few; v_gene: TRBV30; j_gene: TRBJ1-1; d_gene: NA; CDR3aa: CAWSNLADMNTEAFF; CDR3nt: TGTGCCTGGAGTAATCTCGCAGACATGAACACTGAAGCTTTCTTT
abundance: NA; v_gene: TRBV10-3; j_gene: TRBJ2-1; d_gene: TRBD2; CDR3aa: CATHGGLAGRAEQFF; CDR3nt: TGTGCCACCCATGGGGGACTAGCGGGACGGGCTGAGCAGTTCTTC
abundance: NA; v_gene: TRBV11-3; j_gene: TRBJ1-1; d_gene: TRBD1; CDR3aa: CASSSQGTNTEAFF; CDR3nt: TGTGCCAGCAGCTCACAGGGGACGAACACTGAAGCTTTCTTT
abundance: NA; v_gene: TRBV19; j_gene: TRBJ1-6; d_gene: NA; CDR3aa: CASSRGHSSYNSPLHF; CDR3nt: TGTGCCAGTAGTAGGGGACACAGCTCCTATAATTCACCCCTCCACTTT
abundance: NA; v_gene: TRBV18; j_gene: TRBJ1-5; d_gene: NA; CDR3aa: CASSPAGSNQPQHF; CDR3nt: TGTGCCAGCTCACCGGCGGGTAGCAATCAGCCCCAGCATTTT
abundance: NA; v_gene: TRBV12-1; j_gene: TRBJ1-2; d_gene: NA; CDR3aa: CASSFSGAGKGYGYTF; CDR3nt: TGTGCCAGCAGCTTTAGTGGGGCGGGGAAGGGGTATGGCTACACCTTC
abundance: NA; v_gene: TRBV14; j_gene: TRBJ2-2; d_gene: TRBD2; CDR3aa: CASSQGSGRLVGELFF; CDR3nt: TGTGCCAGCAGCCAAGGGAGCGGGAGGCTTGTCGGGGAGCTGTTTTTT
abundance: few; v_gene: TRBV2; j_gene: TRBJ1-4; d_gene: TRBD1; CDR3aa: CASRRDSGLEKLFF; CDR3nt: TGTGCCAGCAGGAGGGACAGCGGCCTTGAAAAACTGTTTTTT
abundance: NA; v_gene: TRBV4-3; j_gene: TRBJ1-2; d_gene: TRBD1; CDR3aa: CASSDSQGAGDYTF; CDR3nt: TGCGCCAGCAGCGATTCACAGGGGGCAGGGGACTACACCTTC
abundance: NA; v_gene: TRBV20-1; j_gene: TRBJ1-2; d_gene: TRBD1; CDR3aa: CSASGTGRYYGYTF; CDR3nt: TGCAGTGCCAGTGGGACAGGCCGATACTATGGCTACACCTTC
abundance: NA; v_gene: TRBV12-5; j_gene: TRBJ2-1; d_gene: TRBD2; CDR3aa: CASASGGSYNEQFF; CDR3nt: TGTGCTAGTGCCTCGGGAGGGTCCTACAATGAGCAGTTCTTC
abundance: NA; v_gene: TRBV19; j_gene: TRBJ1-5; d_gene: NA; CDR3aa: CASSSPGVQPQHF; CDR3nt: TGTGCCAGTAGTTCGCCGGGAGTTCAGCCCCAGCATTTT
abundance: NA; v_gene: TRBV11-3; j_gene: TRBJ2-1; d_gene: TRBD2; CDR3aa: CASSLEASGSYNEQFF; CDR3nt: TGTGCCAGCAGCTTAGAAGCTAGCGGGAGCTACAATGAGCAGTTCTTC
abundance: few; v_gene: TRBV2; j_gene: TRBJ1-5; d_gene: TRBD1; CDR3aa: CASSSDRGDNQPQHF; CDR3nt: TGTGCCAGCAGTTCGGACAGGGGGGATAATCAGCCCCAGCATTTT
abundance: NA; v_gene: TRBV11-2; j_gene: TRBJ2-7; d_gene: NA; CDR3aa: CASSEGAYEQYF; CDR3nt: TGTGCCAGCAGTGAGGGGGCCTACGAGCAGTACTTC
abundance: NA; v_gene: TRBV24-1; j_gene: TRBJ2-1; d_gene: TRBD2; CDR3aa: CATSRGAGGRNEQFF; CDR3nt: TGTGCCACCAGTAGGGGAGCGGGGGGGCGGAATGAGCAGTTCTTC
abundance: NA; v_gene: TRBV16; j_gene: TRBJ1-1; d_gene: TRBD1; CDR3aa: CASSMRTGDTEAFF; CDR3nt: TGTGCCAGCAGCATGAGGACAGGGGACACTGAAGCTTTCTTT
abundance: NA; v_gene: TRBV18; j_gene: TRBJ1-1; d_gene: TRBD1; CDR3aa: CASSPDRGSTEAFF; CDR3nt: TGTGCCAGCTCACCGGACAGGGGGAGCACTGAAGCTTTCTTT
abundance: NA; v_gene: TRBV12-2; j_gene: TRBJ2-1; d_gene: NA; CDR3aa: CASRSPPGLPRHEQFF; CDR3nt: TGTGCAAGTCGCTCCCCCCCCGGACTACCTCGGCATGAGCAGTTCTTC
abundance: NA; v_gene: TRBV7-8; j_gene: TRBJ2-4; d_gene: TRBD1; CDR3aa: CASSPATGAKNIQYF; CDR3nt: TGTGCCAGCAGCCCCGCGACAGGGGCCAAAAACATTCAGTACTTC
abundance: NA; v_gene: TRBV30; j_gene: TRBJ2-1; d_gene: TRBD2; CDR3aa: CAWEGSGGDNEQFF; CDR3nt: TGTGCCTGGGAGGGGAGCGGGGGCGACAATGAGCAGTTCTTC
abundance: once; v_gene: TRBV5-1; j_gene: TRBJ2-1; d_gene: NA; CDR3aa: CASSPGSPTANEQFF; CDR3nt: TGCGCCAGCAGCCCTGGGTCCCCCACAGCTAATGAGCAGTTCTTC
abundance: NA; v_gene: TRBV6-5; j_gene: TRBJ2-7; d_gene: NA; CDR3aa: CASSYSLDSAYEQYF; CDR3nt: TGTGCCAGCAGTTACTCTTTGGACTCGGCCTACGAGCAGTACTTC
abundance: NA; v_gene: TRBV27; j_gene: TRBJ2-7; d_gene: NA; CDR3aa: CASSKAVGGYEQYF; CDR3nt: TGTGCCAGCTCAAAAGCGGTCGGAGGGTACGAGCAGTACTTC
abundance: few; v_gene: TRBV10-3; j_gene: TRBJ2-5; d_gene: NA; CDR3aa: CAISELRQDPPNFQETQYF; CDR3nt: TGTGCCATCAGTGAGTTACGACAGGACCCCCCAAATTTCCAAGAGACCCAGTACTTC
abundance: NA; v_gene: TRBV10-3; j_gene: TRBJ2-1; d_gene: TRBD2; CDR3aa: CAISRTSDNNEQFF; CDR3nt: TGTGCCATCAGTCGGACTAGCGATAACAATGAGCAGTTCTTC
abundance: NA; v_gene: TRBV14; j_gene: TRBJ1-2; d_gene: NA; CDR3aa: CASSPLSGLDWYGYTF; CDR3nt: TGTGCCAGCAGCCCCCTCAGCGGACTTGATTGGTATGGCTACACCTTC
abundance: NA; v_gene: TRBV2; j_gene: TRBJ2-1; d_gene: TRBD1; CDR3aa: CASSEDRGSYNEQFF; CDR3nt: TGTGCCAGCAGTGAAGACAGGGGGTCCTACAATGAGCAGTTCTTC
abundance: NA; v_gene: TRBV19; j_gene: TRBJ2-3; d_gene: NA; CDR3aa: CASSIRTGTPLDTQYF; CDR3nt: TGTGCCAGTAGTATCCGAACCGGGACACCTCTGGATACGCAGTATTTT
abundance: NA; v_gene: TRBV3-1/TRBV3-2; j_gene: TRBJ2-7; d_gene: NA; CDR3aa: CASSQSNGGEQYF; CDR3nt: TGTGCCAGCAGCCAATCAAACGGCGGAGAGCAGTACTTC
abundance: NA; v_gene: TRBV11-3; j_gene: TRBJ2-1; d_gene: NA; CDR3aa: CASSLEGGQPYNEQFF; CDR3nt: TGTGCCAGCAGCTTAGAGGGGGGACAGCCCTACAATGAGCAGTTCTTC
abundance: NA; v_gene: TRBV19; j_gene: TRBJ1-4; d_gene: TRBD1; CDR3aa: CASSARTGGGEKLFF; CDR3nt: TGTGCCAGTAGTGCAAGGACAGGGGGCGGAGAAAAACTGTTTTTT
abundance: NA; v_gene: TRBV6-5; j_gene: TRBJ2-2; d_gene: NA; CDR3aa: CASSYSGRGDSGELFF; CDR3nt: TGTGCCAGCAGTTACTCCGGCAGGGGTGACTCCGGGGAGCTGTTTTTT
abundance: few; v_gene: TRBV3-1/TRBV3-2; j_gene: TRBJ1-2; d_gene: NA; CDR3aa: CASKRREGGDGYTF; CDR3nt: TGTGCCAGCAAGCGGAGGGAAGGGGGGGATGGCTACACCTTC
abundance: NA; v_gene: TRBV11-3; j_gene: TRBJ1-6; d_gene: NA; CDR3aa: CASSLEANSPLHF; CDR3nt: TGTGCCAGCAGCTTAGAAGCCAATTCACCCCTCCACTTT
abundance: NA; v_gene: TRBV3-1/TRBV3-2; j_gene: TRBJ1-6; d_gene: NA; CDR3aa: CASSQGGVESPLHF; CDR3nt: TGTGCCAGCAGCCAAGGGGGAGTAGAGAGCCCCCTCCACTTT
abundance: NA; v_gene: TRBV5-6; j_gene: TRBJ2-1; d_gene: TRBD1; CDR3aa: CASSSTGGNEQFF; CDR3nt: TGTGCCAGCAGCTCAACAGGGGGCAATGAGCAGTTCTTC
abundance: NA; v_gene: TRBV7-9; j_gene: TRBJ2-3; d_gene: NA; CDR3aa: CASSLGASTTDTQYF; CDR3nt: TGTGCCAGCAGCTTAGGGGCTAGCACAACAGATACGCAGTATTTT
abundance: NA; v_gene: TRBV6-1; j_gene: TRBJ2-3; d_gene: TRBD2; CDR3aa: CASSEREGLSTDTQYF; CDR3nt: TGTGCCAGCAGTGAACGGGAGGGCCTGAGCACAGATACGCAGTATTTT
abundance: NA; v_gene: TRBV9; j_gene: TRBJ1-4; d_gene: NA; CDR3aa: CASSRGEINEKLFF; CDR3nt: TGTGCCAGCTCTCGGGGGGAGATTAATGAAAAACTGTTTTTT
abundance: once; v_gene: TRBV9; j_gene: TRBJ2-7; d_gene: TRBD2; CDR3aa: CASSSPGTSGSSYEQYF; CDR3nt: TGTGCCAGCAGCTCCCCTGGGACTAGCGGGAGCTCCTACGAGCAGTACTTC
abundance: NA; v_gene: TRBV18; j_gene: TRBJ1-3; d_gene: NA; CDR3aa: CASSPDRGGGGNTIYF; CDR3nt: TGTGCCAGCTCACCAGATCGTGGCGGGGGTGGAAACACCATATATTTT